What follows describes a single TCR beta chain. The antigen is unknown. The assay was run at deep level. The protocol was immunoSEQ multiplex PCR, while the TCRdb copy is restricted to in-frame clones and leaves out a portion. Counted here are more than 550,000 clones, 92% occurring once; the ten biggest clones make up about 24%. This CDR3 contains 15 residues. With 4 bases removed from V and 2 bases from J, the gap between germline ends came to 15 bases. Per the germline V gene, CDR1 is SEHNR and CDR2 is FQNEAQ (reference sequence). CD45RO-negative cells were positively selected for CCR7, leaving out terminally differentiated effector memory CD45RA+ cells. The data originate from a study of shared clonotypes between healthy human individuals. Study-wide points: Clonotypes which were not shared had lower generation probabilities than clonotypes that all four donors shared.

The origin of this receptor is a man younger than 45 in good health. This chain uses TRBV7-9 with TRBJ2-7; possible D gene TRBD1, 6 bases. The specimen was naive CD8+ T cells sorted from blood. DNA of the CDR3: TGTGCCAGCAGCTCTAGGGCAGGGGCGACCTACGAGCAGTACTTC. Protein product: CASSSRAGATYEQYF.